The T cell receptor beta chain described here comes from a study of blood T cell repertoires in COVID-19 (dated by TCRdb to about 2020). Regarding the research as a whole: Samples covering the acute and convalescent phases of COVID-19 were provided by collaborators in the United States, Italy and Spain. The prospective study material was composed of cDNA or gDNA derived from T cells, B-cell-depleted T cells, or PBMCs. The dataset comprised deeply sampled blood TCRbeta repertoires from subjects exposed to, actively infected with, or recovered from COVID-19. The repertoires were released in a freely available public database intended as a resource for research on the immune response to SARS-CoV-2. Samples came from the ongoing ImmuneRACE study (first 160 participants) plus 1,254 subjects from 6 global collaborators. Sample metadata almost always included a de-identified subject ID, COVID-19 status, age in years and sex. Where available, HLA class I and class II types were taken from metadata supplied by the sample provider and were not determined by assay-based typing.

Participants in the prospective study were aged roughly 18 to 100 years, lived in some 24 United States geographic areas, and enrolled through a virtual design. In the prospective study, participants were assigned to cohorts based on the clinical history participants reported in a screening survey and a study questionnaire. Exposed participants were defined as having been in contact with someone with a PCR-confirmed or clinician-diagnosed COVID-19 case within 2 weeks of study entry. Each participant in the prospective study had whole blood, serum and a nasopharyngeal or oropharyngeal swab collected by mobile phlebotomists. Additional blood draws and questionnaires over an approximately two-month period could optionally be provided by prospective study participants. Prospective study blood samples were shipped either frozen or at room temperature before DNA extraction. Concerning this clone: Its cognate antigen has yet to be identified. No qualities accompany the bases; no much larger clone lies one base away.

Study-wide conclusions, independent of this receptor: Clinical and demographic metadata were provided uncurated, with the amount varying by source and participant.

The immunoSEQ Assay, a bias-controlled multiplex PCR, was used to amplify TCRbeta CDR3 regions from genomic DNA. The study's own analysis went as follows. Within the assay, amplification of reference gene primers was used to estimate how many nucleated cells each sample contained. To quantify the absolute abundance of each unique TCRbeta CDR3 rearrangement, sequence reads were collapsed and filtered. For each sample, productive Simpson clonality was calculated as the square root of Simpson's diversity index across productive rearrangements. What TCRdb holds here is the immuneACCESS table cut down to in-frame rearrangements. Part of the clones is not present; checked against another copy, under half of the missing clones reflect an unresolved V gene, and the others are unexplained. That table gives V, J and clone size, and the DNA gave D and trimming. The sample includes around 130,000 clones, with roughly 80% observed a single time. The leading ten clones occupy 1.5% to 2% of the sample.

V loses 4 bases, J loses 7 bases, and the germline ends lie 11 bases apart. The CDR3 numbers 13 residues from cysteine through phenylalanine. The CDR3 DNA has 39 bases and is translated from base 1. The germline V gene yields ENHRY for CDR1 and SYGVKD for CDR2. This clonotype was obtained from a woman under 30 who had been exposed to COVID-19. The sequenced sample consisted of PBMCs or T cells enriched from blood (not recorded which). The rearrangement combines TRBV10-3 with TRBJ1-5; the D segment cannot be called with confidence. The CDR3 in this case is CAISGGGRQPQHF. The sequenced DNA: TGTGCCATCAGTGGTGGAGGGAGACAGCCCCAGCATTTT.